This T cell receptor (beta chain) was profiled in a study of CD8+ T cells in alopecia areata. Germline V gene lookup returns CDR1 LNHDA and CDR2 SQIVND (reference sequence). The CDR3 spans 14 residues. The authors extracted RNA and reverse transcribed it into cDNA as the sequencing template. Profiling relied on immunoSEQ multiplex PCR, and the TCRdb table lists in-frame clones only, not all of them. The table shows roughly 30,000 clones, with 62% occurring only once. The sequence was collected from a human donor with alopecia areata. The sequenced sample was NKG2D-high CD8+ T cells sorted from blood. V is TRBV19 and J is TRBJ2-1; the match to TRBD1 covers 10 bases. The CDR3 nucleotides are TGTGCAACTGGAGGACAGGGGGTCCCTGGGGAGCAGTTCTTC. Residues: CATGGQGVPGEQFF.